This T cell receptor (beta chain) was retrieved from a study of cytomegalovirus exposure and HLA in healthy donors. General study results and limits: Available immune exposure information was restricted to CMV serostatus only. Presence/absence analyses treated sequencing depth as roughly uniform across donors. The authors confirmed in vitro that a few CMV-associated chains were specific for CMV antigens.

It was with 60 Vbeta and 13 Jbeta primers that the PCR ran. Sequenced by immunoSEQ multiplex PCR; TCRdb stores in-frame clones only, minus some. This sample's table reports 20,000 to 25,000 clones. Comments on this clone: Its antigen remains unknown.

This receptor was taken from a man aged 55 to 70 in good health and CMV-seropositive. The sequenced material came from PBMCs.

This CDR3 reads CASSLGQYTDTQYF. The CDR3 DNA reads as TGTGCCAGCTCCCTAGGACAGTACACAGATACGCAGTATTTT. This chain uses TRBV18 with TRBJ2-3; a possible D gene is TRBD1 (6 bases). Trimming pared 6 bases from V and 2 bases from J, leaving 12 bases between. The germline V gene has CDR1 KGHSH and CDR2 LQKENI. The CDR3 totals 14 residues.